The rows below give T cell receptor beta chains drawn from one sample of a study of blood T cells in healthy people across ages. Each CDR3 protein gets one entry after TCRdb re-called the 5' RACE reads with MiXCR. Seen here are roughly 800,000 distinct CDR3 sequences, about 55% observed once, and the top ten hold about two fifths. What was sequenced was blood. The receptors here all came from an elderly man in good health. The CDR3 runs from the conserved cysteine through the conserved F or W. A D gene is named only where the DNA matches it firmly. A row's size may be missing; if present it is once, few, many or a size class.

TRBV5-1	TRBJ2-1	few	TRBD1	CASSFRPGGYNEQFF	TGCGCCAGCAGCTTCCGGCCAGGGGGCTACAATGAGCAGTTCTTC
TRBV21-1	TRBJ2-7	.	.	CASSKIGGRRSSYEQYF	TGTGCCAGCAGCAAAATAGGTGGGAGGAGGAGCTCCTACGAGCAGTACTTC
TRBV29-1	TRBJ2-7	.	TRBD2	CGARPGLAGGEQYF	TGCGGCGCAAGACCGGGACTAGCGGGGGGAGAGCAGTACTTC
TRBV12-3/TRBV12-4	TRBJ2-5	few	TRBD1	CASNLGTGKETQYF	TGTGCCAGCAACCTGGGGACAGGGAAAGAGACCCAGTACTTC
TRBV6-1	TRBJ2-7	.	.	CATKEGGSYEQYF	TGTGCCACCAAGGAGGGAGGCTCCTACGAGCAGTACTTC
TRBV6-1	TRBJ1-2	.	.	CASRDARGDNYGYTF	TGTGCCAGCAGAGACGCCCGGGGCGATAACTATGGCTACACCTTC
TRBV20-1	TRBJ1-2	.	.	CSVRVPNYGYTF	TGCAGTGTACGGGTCCCTAACTATGGCTACACCTTC
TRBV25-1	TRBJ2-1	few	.	CASSERGWSSYNEQFF	TGTGCCAGCAGTGAACGGGGCTGGAGCTCCTACAATGAGCAGTTCTTC
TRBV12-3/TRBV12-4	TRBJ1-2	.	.	CASSFGDNYGYTF	TGTGCCAGCAGTTTCGGGGATAACTATGGCTACACCTTC
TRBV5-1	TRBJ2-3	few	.	CASSLAPDTQYF	TGCGCCAGCAGCTTGGCCCCAGATACGCAGTATTTT
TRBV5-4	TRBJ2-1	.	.	CASSHSSSYNEQFF	TGTGCCAGCAGCCATAGTTCCTCCTACAATGAGCAGTTCTTC
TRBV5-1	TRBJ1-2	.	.	CASSLPGRSGYTF	TGCGCCAGCAGCTTGCCCGGGAGGAGCGGCTACACCTTC
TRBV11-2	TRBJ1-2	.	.	CASSLPKGVGGYTF	TGTGCCAGCAGCCTGCCTAAGGGGGTGGGTGGCTACACCTTC
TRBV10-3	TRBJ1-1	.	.	CAISGGGIGDLNTEAFF	TGTGCCATCAGTGGAGGGGGGATAGGCGACCTTAACACTGAAGCTTTCTTT
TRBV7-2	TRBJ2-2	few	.	CASSSYGTGELFF	TGTGCCAGCAGCTCCTACGGCACCGGGGAGCTGTTTTTT
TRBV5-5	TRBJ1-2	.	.	CASSTPDRLTEYGYTF	TGTGCCAGCAGCACTCCTGACAGGCTAACTGAGTATGGCTACACCTTC
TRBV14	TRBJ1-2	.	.	CASSPIRTVSGYTF	TGTGCCAGCAGCCCAATTCGGACTGTTTCGGGCTACACCTTC
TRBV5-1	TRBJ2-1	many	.	CASSSSGNEQFF	TGCGCCAGCAGCTCAAGCGGCAATGAGCAGTTCTTC
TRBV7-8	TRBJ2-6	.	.	CASSLFILRDTGANVLTF	TGTGCCAGCAGCTTATTTATACTCCGGGACACTGGGGCCAACGTCCTGACTTTC
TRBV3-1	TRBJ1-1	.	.	CASTDPGVNTEAFF	TGTGCCAGCACAGACCCTGGGGTGAACACTGAAGCTTTCTTT